The present entry profiles one T cell receptor (beta chain) with its context. The data belong to a study of PD-L1 blockade in urothelial cancer. Across the study: Atezolizumab was started by patients around 2014 at 1,200 mg intravenously every 3 weeks. Previous chemotherapy exposure amounted to 0 to 3 regimens for patients. Investigators checked blood 3 weeks (second dose) and 6 weeks after treatment start. When blood samples were assessed, the median T cell count was some 130,000.

CDR3 length equals 14 residues. CDR1 and CDR2 from the germline V gene are MNHEY and SVGAGI. The V end was cut by 6 bases, the J end by 5 bases, with 16 bases between. Assay: immunoSEQ multiplex PCR; the TCRdb copy retains only in-frame clones and omits some. Among about 74,000 clones, 80% to 90% were seen once, and the ten largest hold 4% to 6%. The sequence derives from a man between 65 and 85 years old with urothelial cancer. The chain is built from TRBV6-5 and TRBJ1-2; D unresolved. The source was PBMCs, collected around atezolizumab (anti-PD-L1) treatment. The CDR3 DNA sequence: TGTGCCAGCAGCCCTCGAGGGCTGAATTATGGCTACACCTTC. Its protein is CASSPRGLNYGYTF.